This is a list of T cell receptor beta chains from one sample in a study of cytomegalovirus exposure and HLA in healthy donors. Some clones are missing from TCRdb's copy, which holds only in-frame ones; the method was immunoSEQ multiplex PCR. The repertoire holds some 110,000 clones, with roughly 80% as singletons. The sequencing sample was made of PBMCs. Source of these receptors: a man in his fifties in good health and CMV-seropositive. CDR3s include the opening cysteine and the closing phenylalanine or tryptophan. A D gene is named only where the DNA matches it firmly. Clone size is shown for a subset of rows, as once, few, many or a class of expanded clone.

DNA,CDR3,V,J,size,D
TGTGCCAGTACCAGAACTTACAGGGACAATCAGCCCCAGCATTTT,CASTRTYRDNQPQHF,TRBV19,TRBJ1-5,NA,NA
TGTGCCAGCAGCCCCCTTTTTGGGGAAGGGGGTACTGAAGCTTTCTTT,CASSPLFGEGGTEAFF,TRBV7-3,TRBJ1-1,NA,NA
TGTGCCAGCAGCCTAAAGACAGGGGGGGATACGCAGTATTTT,CASSLKTGGDTQYF,TRBV14,TRBJ2-3,once,TRBD1
TGTGCCAGCAGCGAATGGGCAGGGGATACCTACAATGAGCAGTTCTTC,CASSEWAGDTYNEQFF,TRBV9,TRBJ2-1,NA,NA
TGCAGCGTTTACAGTGGAAATTCACCCCTCCACTTT,CSVYSGNSPLHF,TRBV29-1,TRBJ1-6,NA,NA
TGTGCCAGCACCCCGGTTGACAGGGTAAACTATGGCTACACCTTC,CASTPVDRVNYGYTF,TRBV2,TRBJ1-2,few,TRBD1
TGTGCCAGCAGCCCTTCGACTAGCGGGGTTGCCTACGAGCAGTACTTC,CASSPSTSGVAYEQYF,TRBV7-2,TRBJ2-7,NA,TRBD2
TGTGCCAGTAGCGGGTCTGGCAATCAGCCCCAGCATTTT,CASSGSGNQPQHF,TRBV19,TRBJ1-5,once,NA
TGTGCCAGCAGTCAAAGGACAGGGATCATGCCCCAGCATTTT,CASSQRTGIMPQHF,TRBV6-5,TRBJ1-5,NA,TRBD1
TGCGCCAGCAGCTTGGGACAGGGGGCTGGGGCCAACGTCCTGACTTTC,CASSLGQGAGANVLTF,TRBV5-1,TRBJ2-6,NA,TRBD1
TGTGCCAGCAGCTCGTCCGTTACGGGGGGGGGCAGGGAGACCCAGTACTTC,CASSSSVTGGGRETQYF,TRBV11-2,TRBJ2-5,NA,TRBD2
TGTGCCTGGAGCCCCCTTAGACAGGGAGGAAACACCATATATTTT,CAWSPLRQGGNTIYF,TRBV30,TRBJ1-3,NA,TRBD1
TGTGCCACGGAAGACAGGGCTTCGGGAAACACCATATATTTT,CATEDRASGNTIYF,TRBV19,TRBJ1-3,NA,TRBD1
TGTGCCAGCAGTCAGGACAGCTATGGCTACACCTTC,CASSQDSYGYTF,TRBV2,TRBJ1-2,once,NA
TGTGCCAGCAGCGGAAACAGGGCGTTGATTGAGCAGTTCTTC,CASSGNRALIEQFF,TRBV7-9,TRBJ2-1,NA,NA
TGTGCCAGTCGGGGGGGGAATATCGGCGAGCAGTACTTC,CASRGGNIGEQYF,TRBV6-6,TRBJ2-7,few,TRBD2
TGTGCCAGCAGCGTAGAAGGCACCGCCTCGGGAGAGCAGTACTTC,CASSVEGTASGEQYF,TRBV9,TRBJ2-7,NA,NA
TGTGCCAGCAGCCAAGGCTATAGCGGGGGGGCCGATACGCAGTATTTT,CASSQGYSGGADTQYF,TRBV4-2,TRBJ2-3,NA,TRBD2
TGTGCCAGCAGCTTTGACGGGAGCAATCAGCCCCAGCATTTT,CASSFDGSNQPQHF,TRBV7-2,TRBJ1-5,NA,NA
TGTGCCAGCTCACTCCTAAGAGGCACTGAAGCTTTCTTT,CASSLLRGTEAFF,TRBV18,TRBJ1-1,NA,NA
TGTGCCAGCAGCTTAGGGGGACAGGCGGATGGAGGCTACACCTTC,CASSLGGQADGGYTF,TRBV7-8,TRBJ1-2,NA,TRBD1
TGCGCCAGCAGCTTGGCGGGAGGGGGGCCGGATGAGCAGTTCTTC,CASSLAGGGPDEQFF,TRBV5-1,TRBJ2-1,NA,TRBD2
TGTGCCAGCAGTTCCTCGGGACTCCTCTCTGGGGCCAACGTCCTGACTTTC,CASSSSGLLSGANVLTF,TRBV28,TRBJ2-6,NA,NA
TGTGCCAGCAGCTCCCAGGGCCCTGGGAACAATCAGCCCCAGCATTTT,CASSSQGPGNNQPQHF,TRBV7-9,TRBJ1-5,few,NA
TGTGCCAGCGCTAACCCCGGGACAGGGTCCTACGAGCAGTACTTC,CASANPGTGSYEQYF,TRBV2,TRBJ2-7,NA,TRBD1
TGTGCCTGGTCCACGGGGGGGGGAGGCAATCAGCCCCAGCATTTT,CAWSTGGGGNQPQHF,TRBV30,TRBJ1-5,few,NA
TGTGCCACCAGCAGAGATTGGGGGGATATGGCTGAAGCTTTCTTT,CATSRDWGDMAEAFF,TRBV15,TRBJ1-1,NA,NA
TGTGCCAGCAGGGGGACTAGCGGGAGGTGGGGGGGCGACGAGCAGTACTTC,CASRGTSGRWGGDEQYF,TRBV2,TRBJ2-7,NA,TRBD2
TGTGCCAGCAGTGAAGCCCGTCTGAACTATGGCTACACCTTC,CASSEARLNYGYTF,TRBV2,TRBJ1-2,NA,NA
TGTGCCAGCAGCTTAGGTACAACCTCGAACACTGAAGCTTTCTTT,CASSLGTTSNTEAFF,TRBV7-9,TRBJ1-1,NA,NA
TGTGCCAGCAGCCGAGAGCGGTACGAGCAGTACTTC,CASSRERYEQYF,TRBV2,TRBJ2-7,NA,NA
TGCGCCAGAATGGGGGGGTGGTGGTCACCCCTCCACTTT,CARMGGWWSPLHF,TRBV5-1,TRBJ1-6,NA,NA
TGTGCCAGCAGCTTGATTCCGGGAGGGGATCAGCCCCAGCATTTT,CASSLIPGGDQPQHF,TRBV5-5,TRBJ1-5,few,NA
TGCGCCAGCGGAAAAGGGGGCGAAGGTCCTGGAAACACCATATATTTT,CASGKGGEGPGNTIYF,TRBV5-1,TRBJ1-3,NA,TRBD1
TGTGCCAGCAGCTTGGCCACATTCATGAACACTGAAGCTTTCTTT,CASSLATFMNTEAFF,TRBV5-8,TRBJ1-1,NA,NA
TGCGCCAGCAGCCTGGACAGTTACAATGAGCAGTTCTTC,CASSLDSYNEQFF,TRBV5-1,TRBJ2-1,NA,NA
TGTGCCAGGTATTTCGGGAGCATGAACACTGAAGCTTTCTTT,CARYFGSMNTEAFF,TRBV21-1,TRBJ1-1,NA,NA
TGTGCCAGCAGCGACTCGCGACAGGGGAACACTGAAGCTTTCTTT,CASSDSRQGNTEAFF,TRBV5-4,TRBJ1-1,NA,TRBD1
TGTGCCATCAGTTTTGACAGGGGAGGGACCGGGGAGCTGTTTTTT,CAISFDRGGTGELFF,TRBV10-3,TRBJ2-2,NA,NA